Following are 14 T cell receptor beta chains from one sample sequenced in a study of neoadjuvant anti-PD-1 for oral cavity cancer (dated by TCRdb to about 2021). Library preparation was by the immunoSEQ multiplex PCR assay. Here the immuneACCESS table is served through TCRdb, limited to in-frame sequences with V and J called. Missing clones are a known gap in these copies; in checked studies unresolved V genes cover under half, and the rest lacks a known reason. Counted in this sample were around 16,000 clones; about three fifths of them appeared once. The ten largest clones capture 2.5% to 3.5% of the sample. The sample's time point label is to be understood as: before neoadjuvant nivolumab. The specimen was PBMCs, collected before nivolumab (anti-PD-1) treatment. These receptors all come from a person aged 35 to 85 with oral cavity squamous cell carcinoma.

The rearrangement joins TRBV27 to TRBJ1-1, with TRBD1 identical over 8 bases. This CDR3 contains 13 residues. Germline CDR1 MNHEY, CDR2 SMNVEV (reference sequence). Unmatched junction bases numbered 8, after V lost 7 bases and J lost 7 bases. CDR3: CASTRTGWGEAFF. Written as DNA, the CDR3 is TGTGCCAGCACTCGGACAGGGTGGGGTGAAGCTTTCTTT.

The chain carries TRBV30 and TRBJ1-3; TRBD1 aligns across 7 bases. The CDR3 covers 15 residues. CDR1 is GTSNPN and CDR2 is SVGIG in the germline V gene (reference sequence). With 3 bases clipped from V and 0 bases from J, the junction kept 5 bases outside the gene matches. CDR3 loop: CAWRRGQSSGNTIYF. The CDR3 DNA follows: TGTGCCTGGAGAAGGGGGCAGAGCTCTGGAAACACCATATATTTT.

This clone was recorded once. This chain connects TRBV7-3 to TRBJ2-5; D is ambiguous. Trimming removed 5 bases at V and 5 bases at J, with 15 bases between. This CDR3 has 14 amino acids. In germline, CDR1 is SGHTA, CDR2 FQGTGA. The CDR3 spells CASSLGWGSETQYF. For the CDR3, the DNA is TGTGCCAGCAGCCTAGGGTGGGGAAGTGAGACCCAGTACTTC.

The V call is TRBV28, the J call TRBJ2-7; possibly TRBD2 for D (6 bases). Trimming cost V 7 bases and J 2 bases, with 18 bases left between them. Per germline, CDR1 MDHEN and CDR2 SYDVKM. This CDR3 comprises 15 residues. The CDR3 coding sequence is TGTGCCAGCACACCGGGCCGGGGGACGACCTACGAGCAGTACTTC. Its translation: CASTPGRGTTYEQYF.

The V gene is TRBV5-3, the J gene TRBJ1-5; unclear D gene. TRBV5-3 is identified as an open reading frame with a role that is uncertain. Trimming pared 8 bases from V and 0 bases from J, leaving 12 bases between. This CDR3 is 14 amino acids long. The CDR3 loop reads CARRFQDSNQPQHF. CDR3 nucleotide sequence: TGTGCCAGGAGATTCCAGGATAGCAATCAGCCCCAGCATTTT.

The J gene is TRBJ2-3, the V gene TRBV6-6, with a tentative D call TRBD2 (6 bases). V was pared by 5 bases and J by 2 bases, with 8 bases between. CDR3 length: 13 amino acids. CDR1 and CDR2 (germline): MNHNY, SVGAGI (reference sequence). CDR3 in DNA: TGTGCCAGCAGTGGGACTTTCACAGATACGCAGTATTTT. The encoded protein is CASSGTFTDTQYF.

The chain has TRBV5-6 and TRBJ1-4, with D possibly TRBD1 on 6 matching bases. The CDR3 length is 17 residues. The germline CDR1 and CDR2 sequences are SGHDT and YYEEEE. V shed 1 base and J shed 6 bases, with 19 bases lying between them. The CDR3 loop is CASSLTSRQVVDEKLFF. The CDR3 DNA is TGTGCCAGCAGCTTGACCTCTAGACAGGTTGTAGATGAAAAACTGTTTTTT.

This clone was seen more than once but under ten times. The chain recombines TRBV4-1 with TRBJ2-7; D not resolved. V was pared by 3 bases and J by 0 bases, with 12 bases between. CDR3 length: 15 amino acids. Germline assignment: CDR1 MGHRA and CDR2 YSYEKL. The CDR3: CASSHTVASSYEQYF. Written as DNA, the CDR3 is TGCGCCAGCAGCCATACAGTGGCTTCCTCCTACGAGCAGTACTTC.

The chain couples TRBV11-2 to TRBJ2-3; TRBD2 matches at 14 bases. The V segment lost 3 bases and the J segment 12 bases; nucleotides outside the gene matches: 14. The length of the CDR3 is 17 residues. Germline-derived CDR1 and CDR2 are SGHAT and FQNNGV. The CDR3 sequence is CASSLGPGLAGGVGQYF. In nucleotides, the CDR3 is TGTGCCAGCAGCTTGGGGCCCGGACTAGCGGGAGGAGTTGGCCAGTATTTT.

This clone was seen more than once but under ten times. V usage is TRBV2 and J usage is TRBJ2-3; D gene uncertain. Germline assignment: CDR1 SNHLY and CDR2 FYNNEI. The CDR3 spans 12 residues. V was trimmed by 6 bases and J by 3 bases, leaving 7 bases between them. CDR3 amino acids: CASSVPTDTQYF. The CDR3 bases are TGTGCCAGCAGCGTACCGACAGATACGCAGTATTTT.

This chain connects TRBV4-2 to TRBJ1-2; 7 nucleotides match TRBD1. The V gene end was trimmed by 3 bases and the J gene end by 4 bases; junction bases not matched to a gene: 5. Germline V gene data show CDR1 as LGHNA and CDR2 as YNFKEQ. The CDR3 totals 14 residues. Here the CDR3 DNA reads TGTGCCAGCAGCCAGGACAGGAGGAGCTATGGCTACACCTTC. Residues: CASSQDRRSYGYTF.

This chain connects TRBV10-3 to TRBJ1-2; D might be TRBD1 (6 bases). The CDR3 is made up of 12 amino acids. Looked up from germline, CDR1 is ENHRY and CDR2 is SYGVKD. Trimming took 10 bases from V and 8 from J, leaving 17 bases between them. CDR3 bases: TGTGCCACCATGGGGGGGGCGGAGGGCTACACCTTC. This translates into CATMGGAEGYTF.

This clone was found a few times. This chain connects TRBV7-2 to TRBJ1-3; D may be TRBD1 (5 bases). The germline V gene encodes CDR1 SGHTA and CDR2 FQGNSA. The V end lost 4 bases, the J end lost 3 bases, and 22 bases lay between the germline ends. The CDR3 totals 18 residues. The DNA for the CDR3 is TGTGCCAGCAGCTCCCCCTCCTCTGGGGCAGGCAGTGGAAACACCATATATTTT. It yields the protein CASSSPSSGAGSGNTIYF.

The chain is built from TRBV5-1 and TRBJ1-1, with D hard to call. The length of the CDR3 is 12 residues. V lost 5 bases to trimming and J lost 7 bases, with 12 bases between them. Germline V CDR1 and CDR2: SGHRS, YFSETQ. The CDR3 spells CASSSGMGEAFF. The CDR3 DNA reads as TGCGCCAGCAGTTCTGGGATGGGTGAAGCTTTCTTT.